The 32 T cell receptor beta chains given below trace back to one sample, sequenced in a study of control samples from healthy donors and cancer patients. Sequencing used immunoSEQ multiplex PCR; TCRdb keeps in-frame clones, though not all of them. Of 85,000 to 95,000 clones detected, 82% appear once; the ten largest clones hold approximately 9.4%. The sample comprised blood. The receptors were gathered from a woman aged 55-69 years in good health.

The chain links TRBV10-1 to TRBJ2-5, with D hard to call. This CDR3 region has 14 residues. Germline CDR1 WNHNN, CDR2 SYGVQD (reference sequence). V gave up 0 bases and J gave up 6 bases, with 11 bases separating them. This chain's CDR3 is CASSESTGKQTQYF. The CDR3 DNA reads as TGCGCCAGCAGTGAGTCGACTGGGAAGCAGACCCAGTACTTC.

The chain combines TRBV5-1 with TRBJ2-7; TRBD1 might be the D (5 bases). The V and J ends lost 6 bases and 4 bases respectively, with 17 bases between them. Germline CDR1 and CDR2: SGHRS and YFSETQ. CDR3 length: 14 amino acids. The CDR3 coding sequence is TGCGCCAGCAACCCCGATGGGGCCGGTTACGAGCAGTACTTC. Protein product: CASNPDGAGYEQYF.

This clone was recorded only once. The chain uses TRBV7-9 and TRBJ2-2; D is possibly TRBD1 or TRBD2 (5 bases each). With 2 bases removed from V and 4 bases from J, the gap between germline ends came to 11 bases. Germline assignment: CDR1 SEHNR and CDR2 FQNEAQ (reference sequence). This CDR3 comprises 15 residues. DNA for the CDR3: TGTGCCAGCAGCTTATCCGGGACCCGCACCGGGGAGCTGTTTTTT. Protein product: CASSLSGTRTGELFF.

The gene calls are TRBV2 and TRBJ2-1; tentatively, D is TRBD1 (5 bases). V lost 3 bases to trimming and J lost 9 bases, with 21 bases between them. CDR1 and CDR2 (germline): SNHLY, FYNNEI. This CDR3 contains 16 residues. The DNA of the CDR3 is TGTGCCAGCAGTGATATGGGCAGGGCCCCCTTAGGTGAGCAGTTCTTC. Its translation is CASSDMGRAPLGEQFF.

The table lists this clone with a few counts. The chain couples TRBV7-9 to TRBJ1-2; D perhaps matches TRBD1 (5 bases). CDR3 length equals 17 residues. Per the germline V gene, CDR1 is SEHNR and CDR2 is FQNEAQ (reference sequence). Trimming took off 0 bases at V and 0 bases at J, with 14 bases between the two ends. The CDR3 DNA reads TGTGCCAGCAGCTTAGCGTCCCTGGACACCACTAACTATGGCTACACCTTC. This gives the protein CASSLASLDTTNYGYTF.

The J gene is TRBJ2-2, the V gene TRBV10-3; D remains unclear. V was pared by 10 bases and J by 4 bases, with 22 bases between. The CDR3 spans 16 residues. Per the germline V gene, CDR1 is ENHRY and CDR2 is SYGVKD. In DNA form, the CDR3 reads TGTGCCACCGCCTCCGGCCGGGCCCGAGGCACCGGGGAGCTGTTTTTT. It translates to CATASGRARGTGELFF.

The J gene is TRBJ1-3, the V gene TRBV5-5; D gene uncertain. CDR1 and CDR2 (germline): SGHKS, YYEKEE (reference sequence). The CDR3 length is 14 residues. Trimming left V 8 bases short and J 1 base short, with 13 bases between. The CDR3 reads CASKKGGSGNTIYF. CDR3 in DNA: TGTGCCAGTAAAAAGGGAGGATCTGGAAACACCATATATTTT.

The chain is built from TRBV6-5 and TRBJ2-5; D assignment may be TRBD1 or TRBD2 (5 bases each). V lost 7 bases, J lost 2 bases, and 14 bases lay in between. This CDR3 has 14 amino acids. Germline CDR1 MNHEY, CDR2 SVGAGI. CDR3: CASKPGPTQETQYF. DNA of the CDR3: TGTGCCAGCAAACCGGGACCGACACAAGAGACCCAGTACTTC.

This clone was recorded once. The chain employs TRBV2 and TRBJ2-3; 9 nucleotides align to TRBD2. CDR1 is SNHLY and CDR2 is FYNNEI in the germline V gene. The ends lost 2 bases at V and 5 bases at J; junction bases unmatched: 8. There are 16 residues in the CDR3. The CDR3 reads CASSEIGRLAVDTQYF. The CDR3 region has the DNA TGTGCCAGCAGTGAAATCGGGCGACTAGCGGTAGATACGCAGTATTTT. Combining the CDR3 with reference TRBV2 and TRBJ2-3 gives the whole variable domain EPEVTQTPSHQVTQMGQEVILRCVPISNHLYFYWYRQILGQKVEFLVSFYNNEISEKSEIFDDQFSVERPDGSNFTLKIRSTKLEDSAMYFCASSEIGRLAVDTQYFGPGTRLTVL.

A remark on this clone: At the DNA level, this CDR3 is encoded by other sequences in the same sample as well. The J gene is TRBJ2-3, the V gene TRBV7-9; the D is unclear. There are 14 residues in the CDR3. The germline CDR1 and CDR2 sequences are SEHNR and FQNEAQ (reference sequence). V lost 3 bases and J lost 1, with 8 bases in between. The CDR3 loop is CASSFTGGTDTQYF. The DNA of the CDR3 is TGTGCCAGCAGCTTTACTGGGGGCACAGATACGCAGTATTTT.

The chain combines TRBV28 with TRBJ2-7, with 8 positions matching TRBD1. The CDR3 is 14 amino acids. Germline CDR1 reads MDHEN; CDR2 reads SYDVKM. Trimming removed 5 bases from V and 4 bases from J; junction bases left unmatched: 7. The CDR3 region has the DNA TGTGCCAGCAGTCAAACAGGGGGTAGGTACGAGCAGTACTTC. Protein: CASSQTGGRYEQYF.

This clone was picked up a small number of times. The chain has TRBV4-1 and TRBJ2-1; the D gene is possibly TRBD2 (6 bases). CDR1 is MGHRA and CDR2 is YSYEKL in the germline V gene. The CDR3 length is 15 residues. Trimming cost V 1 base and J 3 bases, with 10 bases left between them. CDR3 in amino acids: CASSQVWRDYNEQFF. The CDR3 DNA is TGCGCCAGCAGCCAAGTCTGGCGGGACTACAATGAGCAGTTCTTC.

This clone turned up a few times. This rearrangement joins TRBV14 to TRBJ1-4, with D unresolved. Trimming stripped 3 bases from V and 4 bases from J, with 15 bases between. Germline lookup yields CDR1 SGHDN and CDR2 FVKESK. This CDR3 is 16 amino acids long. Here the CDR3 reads CASSQETNSFNEKLFF. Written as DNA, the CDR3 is TGTGCCAGCAGCCAGGAGACAAACAGCTTTAATGAAAAACTGTTTTTT.

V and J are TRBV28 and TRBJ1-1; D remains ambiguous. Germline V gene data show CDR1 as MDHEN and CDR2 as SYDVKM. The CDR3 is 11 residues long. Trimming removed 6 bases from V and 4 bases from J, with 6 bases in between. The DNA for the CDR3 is TGTGCCAGCAGCGAAGTCACTGAAGCTTTCTTT. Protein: CASSEVTEAFF.

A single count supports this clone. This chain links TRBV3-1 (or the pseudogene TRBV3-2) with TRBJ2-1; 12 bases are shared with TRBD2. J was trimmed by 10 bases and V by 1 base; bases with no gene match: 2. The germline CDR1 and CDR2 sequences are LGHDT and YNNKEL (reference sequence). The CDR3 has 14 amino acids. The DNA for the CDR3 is TGTGCCAGCAGCCAAGGACTAGCGGGAGCGGAGCAGTTCTTC. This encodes CASSQGLAGAEQFF.

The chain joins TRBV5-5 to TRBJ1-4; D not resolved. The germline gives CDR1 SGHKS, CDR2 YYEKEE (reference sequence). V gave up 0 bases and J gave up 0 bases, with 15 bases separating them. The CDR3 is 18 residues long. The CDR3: CASSLGKGNSSTNEKLFF. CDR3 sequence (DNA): TGTGCCAGCAGCTTGGGTAAGGGAAATTCATCAACTAATGAAAAACTGTTTTTT. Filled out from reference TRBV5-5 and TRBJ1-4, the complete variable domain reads DAGVTQSPTHLIKTRGQQVTLRCSPISGHKSVSWYQQVLGQGPQFIFQYYEKEERGRGNFPDRFSARQFPNYSSELNVNALLLGDSALYLCASSLGKGNSSTNEKLFFGSGTQLSVL.

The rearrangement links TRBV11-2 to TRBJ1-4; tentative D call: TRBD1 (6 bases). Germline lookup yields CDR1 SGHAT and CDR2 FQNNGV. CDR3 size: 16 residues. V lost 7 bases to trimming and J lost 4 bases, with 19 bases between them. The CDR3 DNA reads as TGTGCCAGCACCCCTCAGGGGAATTTGGGTAATGAAAAACTGTTTTTT. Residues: CASTPQGNLGNEKLFF.

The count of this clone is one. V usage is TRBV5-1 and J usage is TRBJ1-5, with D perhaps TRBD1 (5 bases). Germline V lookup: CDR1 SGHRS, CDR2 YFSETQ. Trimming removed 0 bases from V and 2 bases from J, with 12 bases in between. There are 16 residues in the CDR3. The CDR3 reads CASSLEAGLGNQPQHF. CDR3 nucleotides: TGCGCCAGCAGCTTGGAGGCAGGGTTAGGCAATCAGCCCCAGCATTTT.

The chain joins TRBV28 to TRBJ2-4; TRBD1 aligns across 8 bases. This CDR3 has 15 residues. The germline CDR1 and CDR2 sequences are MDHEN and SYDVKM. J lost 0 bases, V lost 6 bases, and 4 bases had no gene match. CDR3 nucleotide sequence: TGTGCCAGCAGCCGACAGGGGCTAGCCAAAAACATTCAGTACTTC. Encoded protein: CASSRQGLAKNIQYF.

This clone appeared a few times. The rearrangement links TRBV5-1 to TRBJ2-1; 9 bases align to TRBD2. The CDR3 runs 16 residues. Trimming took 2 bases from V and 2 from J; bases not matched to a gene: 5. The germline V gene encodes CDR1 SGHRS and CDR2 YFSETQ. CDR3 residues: CASSFGLAYTYNEQFF. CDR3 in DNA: TGCGCCAGCAGCTTCGGACTAGCGTACACCTACAATGAGCAGTTCTTC.

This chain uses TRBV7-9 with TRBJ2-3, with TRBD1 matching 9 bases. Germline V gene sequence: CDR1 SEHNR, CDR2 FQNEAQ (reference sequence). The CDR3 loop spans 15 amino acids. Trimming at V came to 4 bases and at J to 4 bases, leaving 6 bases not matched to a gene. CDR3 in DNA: TGTGCCAGCAGCTACTGGGGACAGGGCCCAGATACGCAGTATTTT. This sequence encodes CASSYWGQGPDTQYF. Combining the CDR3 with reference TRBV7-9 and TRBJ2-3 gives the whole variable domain DTGVSQNPRHKITKRGQNVTFRCDPISEHNRLYWYRQTLGQGPEFLTYFQNEAQLEKSRLLSDRFSAERPKGSFSTLEIQRTEQGDSAMYLCASSYWGQGPDTQYFGPGTRLTVL.

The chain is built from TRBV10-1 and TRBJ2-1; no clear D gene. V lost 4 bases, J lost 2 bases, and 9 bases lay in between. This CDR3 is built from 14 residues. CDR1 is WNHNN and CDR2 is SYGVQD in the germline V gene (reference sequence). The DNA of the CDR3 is TGCGCCAGCAGTGCCCAGGTCGCCTACAATGAGCAGTTCTTC. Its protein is CASSAQVAYNEQFF.

The CDR3 loop is CASSPLRAGAWGYTF. For the CDR3, the DNA is TGTGCCAGCAGCCCCTTGAGGGCGGGAGCGTGGGGCTACACCTTC. The chain couples TRBV9 to TRBJ1-2; D unresolved. Trimming removed 4 bases at V and 8 bases at J, with 21 bases between. Germline V gives CDR1 SGDLS, CDR2 YYNGEE. The CDR3 contains 15 residues.

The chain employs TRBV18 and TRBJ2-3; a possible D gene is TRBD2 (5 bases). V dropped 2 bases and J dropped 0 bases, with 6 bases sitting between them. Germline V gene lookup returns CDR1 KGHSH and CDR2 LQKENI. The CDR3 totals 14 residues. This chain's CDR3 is CASSPGGSTDTQYF. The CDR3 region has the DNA TGTGCCAGCTCACCAGGCGGGAGCACAGATACGCAGTATTTT.

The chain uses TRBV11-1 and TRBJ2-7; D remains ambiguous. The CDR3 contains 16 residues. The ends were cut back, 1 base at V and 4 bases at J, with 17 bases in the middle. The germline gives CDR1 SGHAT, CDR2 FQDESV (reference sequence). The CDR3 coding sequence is TGTGCCAGCAGCTTAGAGGGTAGCAGCTTGGGGTACGAGCAGTACTTC. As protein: CASSLEGSSLGYEQYF.

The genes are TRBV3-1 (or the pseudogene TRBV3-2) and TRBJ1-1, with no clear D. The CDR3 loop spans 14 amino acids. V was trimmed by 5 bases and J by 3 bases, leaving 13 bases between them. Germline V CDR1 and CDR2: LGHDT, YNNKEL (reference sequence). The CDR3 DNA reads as TGTGCCAGCAGCGATAGTACGGGGTACACTGAAGCTTTCTTT. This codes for CASSDSTGYTEAFF.

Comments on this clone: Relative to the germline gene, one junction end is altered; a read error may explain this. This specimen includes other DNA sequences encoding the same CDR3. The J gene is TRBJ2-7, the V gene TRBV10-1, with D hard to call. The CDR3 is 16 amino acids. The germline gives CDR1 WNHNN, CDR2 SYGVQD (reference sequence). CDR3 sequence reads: CASSEVESGFSYEQYF. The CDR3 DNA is TGCGCTAGCAGTGAAGTGGAATCCGGGTTCTCCTACGAGCAGTACTTC.

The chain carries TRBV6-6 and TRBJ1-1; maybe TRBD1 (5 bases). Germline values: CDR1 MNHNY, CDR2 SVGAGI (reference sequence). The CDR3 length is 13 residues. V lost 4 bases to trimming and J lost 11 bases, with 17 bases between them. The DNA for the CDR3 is TGTGCCAGCAGTTTGGGGACTGCCCAGAAGGCTTTCTTT. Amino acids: CASSLGTAQKAFF.

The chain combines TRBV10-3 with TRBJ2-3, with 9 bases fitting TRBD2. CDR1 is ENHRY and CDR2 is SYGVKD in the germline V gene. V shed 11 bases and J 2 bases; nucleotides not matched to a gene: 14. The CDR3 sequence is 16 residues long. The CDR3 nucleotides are TGTGCCGTGGGGGCGGCTAGCGGGGACTTCACAGATACGCAGTATTTT. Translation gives CAVGAASGDFTDTQYF.

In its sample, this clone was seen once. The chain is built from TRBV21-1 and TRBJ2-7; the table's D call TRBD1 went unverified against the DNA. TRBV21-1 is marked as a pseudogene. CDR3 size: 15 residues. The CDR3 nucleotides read TGTGCCAGCAGCCCCCCCAGGGACAGGGGGTACGAGCAGTACTTC. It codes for CASSPPRDRGYEQYF.

CDR3: CSVVGSDARNYGYTF. The CDR3 DNA sequence: TGCAGCGTAGTAGGATCCGACGCCAGGAACTATGGCTACACCTTC. The chain has TRBV29-1 and TRBJ1-2, with D uncertain. V lost 6 bases and J lost 2, with 19 bases in between. The germline gives CDR1 SQVTM, CDR2 ANQGSEA. The CDR3 loop spans 15 amino acids.

In nucleotides, the CDR3 is TGTGCCAGCAGCCAAAGGGCAGCTGCCCCCACAGATACGCAGTATTTT. This translates into CASSQRAAAPTDTQYF. This sequence joins TRBV7-9 and TRBJ2-3; D unresolved. Germline-derived CDR1 and CDR2 are SEHNR and FQNEAQ (reference sequence). CDR3 length: 16 amino acids. Trimming stripped 5 bases from V and 2 bases from J, with 17 bases between.